The rows below give T cell receptor beta chains drawn from one sample of a study of Tregs in tolerant kidney transplant recipients. TCRdb's table, derived via immunoSEQ multiplex PCR, lists solely in-frame clones and lacks some. The sample carries 16,000 or so clones, approximately 61% recorded once. The antigens of these receptors remain unknown. Sequenced sample: Tregs from blood cultured with allogeneic cells. All receptors come from a human donor in good health. CDR3s include the opening cysteine and the closing phenylalanine or tryptophan. The D gene is left open where the match is weak. Where a row states a size, it is once, few, many or the class of an expanded clone; other rows omit it.

TRBJ1-1 TRBV18 NA few CASSRIRGTEAFF TGTGCCAGCTCCCGCATTCGGGGAACTGAAGCTTTCTTT
TRBJ2-2 TRBV4-3 NA few CASSREWGRGELFF TGCGCCAGCAGCCGCGAGTGGGGGCGTGGGGAGCTGTTTTTT
TRBJ2-1 TRBV2 TRBD2 NA CASSSGTRGNEQFF TGTGCCAGCAGTTCCGGGACTAGGGGTAATGAGCAGTTCTTC
TRBJ2-1 TRBV11-1 TRBD1 few CASRRQGASNEQFF TGTGCCAGCAGACGACAGGGGGCAAGCAATGAGCAGTTCTTC
TRBJ2-3 TRBV5-1 TRBD1 few CASSAGTGKDTQYF TGCGCCAGCAGCGCGGGGACAGGGAAGGATACGCAGTATTTT
TRBJ2-7 TRBV19 TRBD2 NA CASSIRLAGTYEQYF TGTGCCAGTAGTATTCGACTAGCGGGGACCTACGAGCAGTACTTC
TRBJ1-2 TRBV7-9 NA NA CASSLGGVADYTF TGTGCCAGCAGCTTAGGGGGCGTGGCAGACTACACCTTC
TRBJ2-5 TRBV11-2 NA NA CASSKDGEETQYF TGTGCCAGCAGCAAAGACGGGGAAGAGACCCAGTACTTC
TRBJ1-1 TRBV7-8 TRBD1 NA CASSFKQGIAAFF TGTGCCAGCAGCTTTAAACAGGGGATCGCGGCTTTCTTT
TRBJ2-2 TRBV18 NA NA CASSPDPQLARAGELFF TGTGCCAGCTCACCCGATCCACAGCTGGCTCGGGCCGGGGAGCTGTTTTTT
TRBJ2-7 TRBV15 NA few CATSREKGVYEQYF TGTGCCACCAGCAGAGAGAAAGGGGTCTACGAGCAGTACTTC
TRBJ2-7 TRBV28 TRBD2 NA CASRNWGLAGSVDEQYF TGTGCCAGCAGGAACTGGGGACTAGCGGGATCCGTGGACGAGCAGTACTTC
TRBJ1-2 TRBV5-8 NA few CASSSQGRGYGYTF TGTGCCAGCAGCTCGCAGGGTCGTGGCTATGGCTACACCTTC
TRBJ2-1 TRBV4-2 TRBD2 NA CASSQDIGLAGEPFF TGTGCCAGCAGCCAAGATATAGGACTAGCGGGTGAACCGTTCTTC
TRBJ2-2 TRBV21-1 NA medium-sized CASRQGPNTGELFF TGTGCCAGCCGACAGGGGCCGAACACCGGGGAGCTGTTTTTT
TRBJ2-7 TRBV30 NA NA CAWGGDLSYEQYF TGTGCCTGGGGGGGCGACCTCTCCTACGAGCAGTACTTC
TRBJ2-2 TRBV9 NA NA CASSTGGYTGELFF TGTGCCAGCAGCACGGGGGGCTACACCGGGGAGCTGTTTTTT
TRBJ2-5 TRBV18 NA NA CASSPKPLGSVETQYF TGTGCCAGCTCACCGAAACCCTTGGGGTCGGTGGAGACCCAGTACTTC
TRBJ2-7 TRBV5-1 TRBD2 once CASSLGLAGGPGMYEQYF TGCGCCAGCAGCTTGGGACTAGCGGGAGGTCCGGGTATGTACGAGCAGTACTTC